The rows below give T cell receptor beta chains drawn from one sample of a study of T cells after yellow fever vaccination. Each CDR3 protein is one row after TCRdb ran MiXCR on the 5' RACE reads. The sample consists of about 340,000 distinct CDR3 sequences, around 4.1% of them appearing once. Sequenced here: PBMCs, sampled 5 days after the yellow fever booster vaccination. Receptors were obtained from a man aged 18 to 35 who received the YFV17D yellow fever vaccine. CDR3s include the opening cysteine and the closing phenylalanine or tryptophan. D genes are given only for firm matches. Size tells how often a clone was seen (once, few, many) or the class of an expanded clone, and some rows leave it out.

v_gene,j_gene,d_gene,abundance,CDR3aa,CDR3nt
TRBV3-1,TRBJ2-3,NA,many,CASSQPGGPSTDTQYF,TGTGCCAGCAGCCAACCGGGGGGCCCCAGCACAGATACGCAGTATTTT
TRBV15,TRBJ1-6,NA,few,CATSRGREDSPLHF,TGTGCCACCAGCAGAGGACGGGAAGACTCACCCCTCCACTTT
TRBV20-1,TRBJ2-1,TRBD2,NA,CSASVAGGYYNEQFF,TGCAGTGCTAGTGTAGCGGGGGGGTATTACAATGAGCAGTTCTTC
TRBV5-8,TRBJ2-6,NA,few,CASSYYRVGANVLTF,TGTGCCAGCAGCTATTACAGGGTTGGGGCCAACGTCCTGACTTTC
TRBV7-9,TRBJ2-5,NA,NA,CASSLGLTGETQYF,TGTGCCAGCAGCTTAGGACTTACGGGAGAGACCCAGTACTTC
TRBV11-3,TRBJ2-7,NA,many,CASSSGAESYEQYF,TGTGCCAGCAGCTCGGGAGCCGAATCCTACGAGCAGTACTTC
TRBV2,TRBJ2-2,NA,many,CASRGPPENTGELFF,TGTGCCAGCAGGGGGCCGCCAGAAAACACCGGGGAGCTGTTTTTT
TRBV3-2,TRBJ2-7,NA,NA,CASSQDCTYEQYF,TGTGCCAGCAGCCAAGATTGCACCTACGAGCAGTACTTC
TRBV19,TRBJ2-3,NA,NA,CASTIGTASTDTQYF,TGTGCCAGTACTATCGGGACGGCTAGCACAGATACGCAGTATTTT
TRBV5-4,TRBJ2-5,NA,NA,CASSPRGIAQETQYF,TGTGCCAGCAGCCCGAGGGGCATCGCCCAAGAGACCCAGTACTTC
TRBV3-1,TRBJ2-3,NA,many,CASSHGPEGADTQYF,TGTGCCAGCAGCCATGGACCGGAGGGGGCAGATACGCAGTATTTT
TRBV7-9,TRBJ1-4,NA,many,CASSLPTGATNEKLFF,TGTGCCAGCAGCTTACCCACAGGCGCAACTAATGAAAAACTGTTTTTT
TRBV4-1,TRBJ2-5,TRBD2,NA,CASSQAVAGDETQYF,TGCGCCAGCAGCCAAGCGGTAGCGGGGGACGAGACCCAGTACTTC
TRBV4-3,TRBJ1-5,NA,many,CASSQGAEQPQHF,TGCGCCAGCAGCCAAGGGGCAGAGCAGCCCCAGCATTTT
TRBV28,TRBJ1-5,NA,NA,CASTESNQPQHF,TGTGCCAGCACCGAAAGCAATCAGCCCCAGCATTTT
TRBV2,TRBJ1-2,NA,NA,CASGPRGGYTF,TGTGCCAGTGGGCCTCGCGGTGGCTACACCTTC
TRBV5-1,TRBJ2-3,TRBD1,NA,CASSIQGAGLDTQYF,TGCGCCAGCAGCATACAGGGGGCGGGATTAGATACGCAGTATTTT
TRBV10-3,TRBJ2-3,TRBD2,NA,CAISRTSGDGDTQYF,TGTGCCATCAGTCGGACTAGCGGGGATGGAGATACGCAGTATTTT
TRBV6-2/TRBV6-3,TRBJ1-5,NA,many,CASSSTRILNQPQHF,TGTGCCAGCAGTTCGACCCGAATCCTCAATCAGCCCCAGCATTTT
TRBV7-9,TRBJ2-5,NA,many,CASSLGGTETQYF,TGTGCCAGCAGCTTGGGAGGTACAGAGACCCAGTACTTC
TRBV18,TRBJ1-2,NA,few,CASSRTDRNYGYTF,TGTGCCAGCTCGCGTACCGACAGAAACTATGGCTACACCTTC
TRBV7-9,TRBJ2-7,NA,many,CASSFPGAYEQYF,TGTGCCAGCAGCTTTCCAGGGGCCTACGAGCAGTACTTC
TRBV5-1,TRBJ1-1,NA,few,CASSLDGSGWTEAFF,TGCGCCAGCAGCTTGGACGGATCGGGGTGGACTGAAGCTTTCTTT
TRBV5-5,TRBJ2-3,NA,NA,CASSRNPGQASIPDTQYF,TGTGCCAGCAGCAGAAACCCGGGTCAGGCTTCCATCCCAGATACGCAGTATTTT
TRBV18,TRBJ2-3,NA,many,CASSPPVRTDTQYF,TGTGCCAGCTCACCACCGGTCCGCACAGATACGCAGTATTTT
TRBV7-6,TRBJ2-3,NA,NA,CASTRGERGTSTDTQYF,TGTGCCAGCACCAGGGGGGAGCGGGGGACTAGCACAGATACGCAGTATTTT
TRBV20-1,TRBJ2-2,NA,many,CSARDLGEELFF,TGCAGTGCTAGAGATCTTGGGGAAGAGCTGTTTTTT
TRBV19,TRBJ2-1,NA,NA,CASMRQVKGDEQFF,TGTGCCAGTATGAGGCAGGTCAAGGGGGATGAGCAGTTCTTC
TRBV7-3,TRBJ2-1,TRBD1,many,CASSLTAGQGAYNEQFF,TGTGCCAGCAGCTTAACGGCGGGACAGGGGGCATACAATGAGCAGTTCTTC
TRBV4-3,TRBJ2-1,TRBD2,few,CASSQERGSSYNEQFF,TGCGCCAGCAGCCAAGAGCGGGGGAGCTCCTACAATGAGCAGTTCTTC
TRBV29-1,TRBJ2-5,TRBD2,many,CSVVPIYGGEETQYF,TGCAGCGTTGTCCCTATATATGGGGGGGAAGAGACCCAGTACTTC
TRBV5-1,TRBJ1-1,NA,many,CASSPRGGGTEAFF,TGCGCCAGCAGCCCGAGAGGGGGTGGCACTGAAGCTTTCTTT
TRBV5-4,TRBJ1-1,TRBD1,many,CASESTTGTANTEAFF,TGTGCCAGCGAATCGACCACCGGGACAGCGAACACTGAAGCTTTCTTT
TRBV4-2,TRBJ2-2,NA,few,CASSPNAQPGELFF,TGTGCCAGCAGCCCCAATGCGCAGCCAGGGGAGCTGTTTTTT
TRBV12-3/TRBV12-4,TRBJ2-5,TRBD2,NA,CASSPRGLAKETQYF,TGTGCCAGCAGCCCCAGGGGACTAGCCAAAGAGACCCAGTACTTC
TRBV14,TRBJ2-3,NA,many,CASSQARASTDTQYF,TGTGCCAGCAGCCAAGCTAGAGCTAGCACAGATACGCAGTATTTT
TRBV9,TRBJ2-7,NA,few,CASSVGPGGRTYEQYF,TGTGCCAGCAGCGTGGGGCCCGGGGGGCGAACCTACGAGCAGTACTTC
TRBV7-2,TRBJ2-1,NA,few,CASSSSNNEQFF,TGTGCCAGCAGCTCAAGTAACAATGAGCAGTTCTTC
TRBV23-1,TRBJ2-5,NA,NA,CASSPPWAKGETQYF,TGCGCCAGCAGTCCCCCTTGGGCCAAAGGGGAGACCCAGTACTTC